Only a few counts were recorded for the clone carrying this TCR beta chain. Generated by immunoSEQ multiplex PCR, the TCRdb table keeps only in-frame clones and is missing some. This sample has 200,000 to 250,000 clones, with 70% to 85% found just once. Trimming at V came to 5 bases and at J to 7 bases, leaving 6 bases not matched to a gene. The CDR3 is 14 amino acids. Germline CDR1 SNHLY, CDR2 FYNNEI. This sample is drawn from a study of blood T cell repertoires in COVID-19. Material for sequencing was peripheral blood. The V gene is TRBV2, the J gene TRBJ1-4, with 8 bases matching TRBD1. The TCR sequence derives from an elderly woman with COVID-19, enrolled during active disease. The CDR3 loop reads CASSPGTGGEKLFF. CDR3 nucleotides: TGTGCCAGCAGTCCAGGGACAGGAGGTGAAAAACTGTTTTTT.